The rows below give T cell receptor beta chains drawn from one sample of a study of T cells after yellow fever vaccination. From the 5' RACE reads, TCRdb called clonotypes with MiXCR, one entry per CDR3 protein. The profile shows roughly 63,000 distinct CDR3 sequences, less than 8.5% of them singletons. Sample: CD8+ T cells sorted from PBMCs, taken 15 days after the yellow fever booster vaccination. These receptors were collected from a young man who received the YFV17D yellow fever vaccine. CDR3s include the opening cysteine and the closing phenylalanine or tryptophan. Fields, in order: J gene, clone size, D gene, V gene, CDR3 DNA, CDR3 protein. The D gene is left open where the match is weak. The size field is filled for only some rows; it gives once, few, many or a size class.

TRBJ2-1,few,TRBD2,TRAV2,TGTGCTAGTCTAGCGGGAGGGGAGAATGAGCAGTTCTTC,CASLAGGENEQFF
TRBJ2-4,many,.,TRBV9,TGTGCCAGCAGCGTAGGCCAAGGGGATCAGTACTTC,CASSVGQGDQYF
TRBJ2-5,many,.,TRBV20-1,TGCAGTGCTAGAGATAACGTGGAGACCCAGTACTTC,CSARDNVETQYF
TRBJ2-7,.,.,TRBV29-1,TGCAGCGTTTCGGGAAATTCCTACGAGCAGTACTTC,CSVSGNSYEQYF
TRBJ2-2,many,.,TRBV25-1,TGTGCCAGCAGTGAATCTCTGGACGGAATCAACACCGGGGAGCTGTTTTTT,CASSESLDGINTGELFF
TRBJ2-3,.,TRBD2,TRBV12-3/TRBV12-4,TGTGCCAGTCTTGGCGGGAGGGGCACAGATACGCAGTATTTT,CASLGGRGTDTQYF
TRBJ1-2,.,TRBD1,TRBV7-3,TGTGCCAGCAGCATAGGGACAGACTATGGCTACACCTTC,CASSIGTDYGYTF
TRBJ2-2,many,TRBD2,TRBV7-8,TGTGCCAGCAGCGTTAGCGGGACGAACACCGGGGAGCTGTTTTTT,CASSVSGTNTGELFF
TRBJ2-1,many,TRBD2,TRBV27,TGTGCCAGCAGCCTGGGACTAGCGCTTGAGCAGTTCTTC,CASSLGLALEQFF
TRBJ2-1,few,.,TRBV5-4,TGTGCCAGCAGCATGGGACATTGGGCGAATGAGCAGTTCTTC,CASSMGHWANEQFF
TRBJ2-1,many,TRBD2,TRBV13,TGTGCCAGCAGCCCTGGGACTAGCGGGGGAAATGAGCAGTTCTTC,CASSPGTSGGNEQFF
TRBJ2-1,many,TRBD2,TRBV7-8,TGTGCCAGCAGCCCCAGGTTAGGGAGGGCCAATGAGCAGTTCTTC,CASSPRLGRANEQFF
TRBJ2-3,many,TRBD2,TRBV20-1,TGCAGTGCCATAGCGGGAGAGGGACCAGATACGCAGTATTTT,CSAIAGEGPDTQYF
TRBJ2-7,many,TRBD2,TRBV4-2,TGTGCCAGCAGCCTAGCGGGAGTTTCCTACGAGCAGTACTTC,CASSLAGVSYEQYF
TRBJ2-1,.,TRBD2,TRBV7-2,TGTTCCAGCAGCTTACTAGCGGGAGGGCTCAATGAGCAGTTCTTC,CSSSLLAGGLNEQFF
TRBJ2-1,many,TRBD2,TRBV27,TGTGCCAGCAGTTTAAACAGCGGGAGGGTCAATGAGCAGTTCTTC,CASSLNSGRVNEQFF
TRBJ2-3,.,TRBD2,TRBV18,TGTGCCTCGGCCTCGGCGGGACTAGCTTCCACCGGGGATACGCAGTATTTT,CASASAGLASTGDTQYF
TRBJ2-1,few,.,TRBV11-3,TGTGCCAGCAGCTTAGGCAGCAGGCAGTTCTTC,CASSLGSRQFF
TRBJ2-7,.,.,TRBV6-5,TGTGCCAGCAGACGACACTTAAAAGGCGAGCAGTACTTC,CASRRHLKGEQYF
TRBJ2-3,many,.,TRBV7-8,TGTGCCAGCAGCCAGTCGAGGGTAGCGGCTAGCACAGATACGCAGTATTTT,CASSQSRVAASTDTQYF
TRBJ1-1,many,.,TRBV21-1,TGTGCCAGCAGCAAAGTGGACATAAGCTTGGGTAACACTGAAGCTTTCTTT,CASSKVDISLGNTEAFF
TRBJ2-1,many,TRBD2,TRBV5-6,TGTGCCAGCAGCTTGGGGACTAGCGGGAGTGGGTATTGGAATGAGCAGTTCTTC,CASSLGTSGSGYWNEQFF
TRBJ2-5,many,TRBD1,TRBV12-3/TRBV12-4,TGTGCCAGCAGCCCACCGGGACAGGGGGCAGAGACCCAGTACTTC,CASSPPGQGAETQYF
TRBJ2-7,many,.,TRBV29-1,TGCAGCGTTGAGCTAGTGGGGCGGCACGAGCAGTACTTC,CSVELVGRHEQYF
TRBJ2-1,many,TRBD2,TRBV20-1,TGCAGTGCCTCCGGGACTAGCGGGTTTAATGAGCAGTTCTTC,CSASGTSGFNEQFF
TRBJ1-1,.,.,TRBV4-3,TGCGCCAGCAGCCAAGAAGCAGGGTACACTGAAGCTTTCTTT,CASSQEAGYTEAFF
TRBJ2-7,many,.,TRBV2,TGTGCCAGCAGAGAAACCTACGAGCAGTACTTC,CASRETYEQYF
TRBJ2-2,many,.,TRBV6-1,TGTGCCAGCAGCGAGTACCCACCACCTCAAACCGGGGAGCTGTTTTTT,CASSEYPPPQTGELFF